Presented here are 29 T cell receptor beta chains from one specimen sequenced in a study of regulatory T cells in long-lasting Graves disease. Through Arm-PCR of CDR3 regions and iRepertoire HTBI primers, TCR beta libraries were built. MiXCR, run by TCRdb on the multiplex PCR reads, gives a single entry per CDR3 protein. The sample records around 400,000 distinct CDR3 sequences, approximately 15% being singletons. The time point was: newly diagnosed GD, antithyroid drugs for less than 3 months. PBMC RNA was the source of the TCR library. In addition, the sample was reused for a study of T cells in Graves' hyperthyroidism and ophthalmopathy.

Sequenced here: peripheral blood mononuclear cells (PBMCs), sampled at new diagnosis, from a patient treated with antithyroid drugs. The receptors shown here come from a woman between 35 and 50 years old with Graves disease.

This clonotype was picked up many times. The chain couples TRBV5-6 to TRBJ2-7; tentative D call: TRBD1 (6 bases). The length of the CDR3 is 16 residues. The ends were cut back, 5 bases at V and 6 bases at J, with 24 bases in the middle. The germline V gene has CDR1 SGHDT and CDR2 YYEEEE. The CDR3 bases are TGTGCCAGCAGTCTACCCCGGGACACCTTGAAGGCCGAGCAGTACTTC. It codes for CASSLPRDTLKAEQYF.

This clonotype was seen many times. V gene TRBV2 combines with J gene TRBJ2-7; TRBD1 aligns across 7 bases. Unmatched junction bases numbered 9, after V lost 6 bases and J lost 1 base. This CDR3 spans 15 amino acids. CDR1 and CDR2 from the germline V gene are SNHLY and FYNNEI. CDR3 coding DNA: TGTGCCAGCAGCAACAGGGGAACAGGATCCTACGAGCAGTACTTC. It encodes CASSNRGTGSYEQYF.

This clonotype came up a few times. The genes are TRBV18 and TRBJ1-2; 9 positions agree with TRBD1. Germline V CDR1 and CDR2: KGHSH, LQKENI. The CDR3 totals 16 residues. V was clipped by 8 bases and J by 3 bases; unmatched bases: 13. The CDR3: CASPLTGGAVDYGYTF. The CDR3 bases are TGTGCCAGCCCCCTGACAGGGGGGGCTGTCGACTATGGCTACACCTTC.

This clonotype was observed at least ten times. This chain links TRBV2 with TRBJ1-1; TRBD1 matches at 9 bases. J was trimmed by 1 base and V by 5 bases; bases with no gene match: 5. The CDR3 totals 15 residues. Germline CDR1 SNHLY, CDR2 FYNNEI. Here the CDR3 reads CASSPDRGANTEAFF. The CDR3 DNA is TGTGCCAGCAGTCCAGACAGGGGGGCGAACACTGAAGCTTTCTTT.

This clonotype was seen many times. The rearrangement links TRBV20-1 to TRBJ2-5; 10 bases align to TRBD2. This CDR3 spans 15 amino acids. Germline CDR1 DFQATT, CDR2 SNEGSKA (reference sequence). After removal of 5 bases from V and 5 bases from J, the junction contained 11 bases not matched to a gene. CDR3 bases: TGCAGTGCTCCCCCGGCTAGCGGGAGACGGGAGACCCAGTACTTC. Amino acid sequence: CSAPPASGRRETQYF.

This clonotype was picked up many times. The chain joins TRBV28 to TRBJ2-6, with a tentative D call TRBD2 (5 bases). The CDR3 runs 17 residues. Germline CDR1 reads MDHEN; CDR2 reads SYDVKM. The ends were cut back, 6 bases at V and 2 bases at J, with 17 bases in the middle. Here the CDR3 reads CASSTLVMDAGANVLTF. The CDR3 coding sequence is TGTGCCAGCAGCACACTAGTGATGGATGCTGGGGCCAACGTCCTGACTTTC.

This clonotype was counted many times. This chain joins TRBV20-1 and TRBJ2-1, with D maybe TRBD2 (6 bases). The germline V and J ends were trimmed by 2 bases and 10 bases, with 21 bases remaining between them. The CDR3 length is 15 residues. The germline V gene encodes CDR1 DFQATT and CDR2 SNEGSKA (reference sequence). The CDR3: CSARSGEVAHYEQFF. The DNA for the CDR3 is TGCAGTGCTAGATCGGGGGAAGTGGCACATTACGAGCAGTTCTTC.

This clonotype was seen more than once but under ten times. This clone may be a read error of a much larger clone one base away. V and J are TRBV5-1 and TRBJ1-6; 7 bases are a match to TRBD1. The germline V gene has CDR1 SGHRS and CDR2 YFSETQ. V was clipped by 4 bases and J by 14 bases; unmatched bases: 12. The CDR3 runs to 14 residues. The CDR3 protein is CASSAGTVGSALHF. Here the CDR3 DNA reads TGCGCCAGCAGCGCCGGGACAGTGGGGTCAGCCCTCCACTTT.

In this sample, this clonotype turned up a few times. The chain carries TRBV30 and TRBJ1-2; D unresolved. V lost 2 bases and J lost 0, with 7 bases in between. Germline loops: CDR1 GTSNPN, CDR2 SVGIG (reference sequence). There are 13 residues in the CDR3. The CDR3 region has the DNA TGTGCCTGGAGTTGGGGTGCTAACTATGGCTACACCTTC. Translation: CAWSWGANYGYTF.

The rearrangement joins TRBV6-1 to TRBJ2-7; D not resolved. There are 14 residues in the CDR3. V was trimmed by 7 bases and J by 1 base, leaving 14 bases between them. Germline CDR1 is MNHNS and CDR2 is SASEGT. The CDR3 here is CASNPGHTSYEQYF. Here the CDR3 DNA reads TGTGCCAGCAACCCAGGCCACACTTCCTACGAGCAGTACTTC.

This clonotype was detected many times. This chain uses TRBV29-1 with TRBJ1-2; D possibly corresponds to TRBD1 (5 bases). Germline lookup yields CDR1 SQVTM and CDR2 ANQGSEA. The CDR3 runs to 13 residues. V gave up 4 bases and J gave up 5 bases, with 14 bases separating them. As DNA, the CDR3 is TGCAGCGTTGCGGTGGGGACTTCATATGGCTACACCTTC. Its translation is CSVAVGTSYGYTF.

In this sample, this clonotype turned up many times. The CDR3 DNA reads as TGTGCCAGCAGACCCCTTGAGACTAGCGAACATACGCAGTATTTT. This gives the protein CASRPLETSEHTQYF. V usage is TRBV6-1 and J usage is TRBJ2-3; 8 positions match TRBD2. Germline V gene lookup returns CDR1 MNHNS and CDR2 SASEGT. Unmatched junction bases numbered 12, after V lost 6 bases and J lost 7 bases. The CDR3 length is 15 residues.

At least ten counts were recorded for this clonotype. The rearrangement uses TRBV28 and TRBJ1-6; no clear D. This CDR3 has 13 amino acids. Looked up from germline, CDR1 is MDHEN and CDR2 is SYDVKM. Trimming removed 5 bases from V and 7 bases from J, with 9 bases in between. The CDR3 DNA sequence: TGTGCCAGCAGTGAGACGGGCAATTCACCCCTCCACTTT. It encodes CASSETGNSPLHF.

The chain has TRBV6-1 and TRBJ2-7; D remains unclear. Germline V gene lookup returns CDR1 MNHNS and CDR2 SASEGT. The CDR3 covers 11 residues. V was shortened by 2 bases and J by 7 bases, with 6 bases between the two germline ends. CDR3 sequence reads: CASSEWGEQYF. The CDR3 DNA sequence: TGTGCCAGCAGTGAATGGGGTGAGCAGTACTTC.

This chain links TRBV4-1 with TRBJ1-2; D remains unclear. The CDR3 loop spans 15 amino acids. Germline CDR1 is MGHRA and CDR2 is YSYEKL. Deletions cut 0 bases from V and 4 bases from J, with 12 bases between. The CDR3 region is CASSQDTARTYGYTF. The CDR3, as DNA: TGCGCCAGCAGCCAAGATACAGCCAGAACCTATGGCTACACCTTC.

This clonotype was seen many times. The chain joins TRBV7-2 to TRBJ2-1; no definite D call. The CDR3 spans 13 residues. CDR1 SGHTA and CDR2 FQGNSA come from the germline V gene. Trimming pared 5 bases from V and 12 bases from J, leaving 17 bases between. CDR3 in amino acids: CASSPTPTYGQFF. In DNA form, the CDR3 reads TGTGCCAGCAGCCCAACCCCGACGTATGGGCAGTTCTTC.

This clonotype was found many times. The chain is built from TRBV11-3 and TRBJ2-2; D is possibly TRBD1 (6 bases). In germline, CDR1 is SGHNT, CDR2 YENEEA. The V and J ends lost 3 bases and 0 bases respectively, with 8 bases between them. CDR3 length equals 15 residues. CDR3 bases: TGTGCCAGCAGCTTTAGGACAGCGAACACCGGGGAGCTGTTTTTT. It specifies CASSFRTANTGELFF.

This clonotype has more than one count but fewer than ten. The chain employs TRBV12-5 and TRBJ1-5, with D perhaps matching TRBD1 (5 bases). V was pared by 6 bases and J by 3 bases, with 15 bases between. CDR3 length equals 15 residues. CDR1 LGHNT and CDR2 FRNRAP come from the germline V gene. CDR3 protein: CASGPGLLYNQPQHF. As DNA, the CDR3 is TGTGCTAGTGGACCGGGACTCTTATACAATCAGCCCCAGCATTTT.

The chain uses TRBV20-1 and TRBJ2-1; 8 nucleotides match TRBD1. Germline assignment: CDR1 DFQATT and CDR2 SNEGSKA (reference sequence). With 3 bases clipped from V and 8 bases from J, the junction kept 9 bases outside the gene matches. This CDR3 spans 14 amino acids. The chain's CDR3 is CSASGRGRGDEQFF. CDR3 bases: TGCAGTGCTAGCGGCAGGGGGCGCGGCGATGAGCAGTTCTTC.

The chain uses TRBV10-2 and TRBJ2-1; unclear D gene. V dropped 8 bases and J dropped 10 bases, with 9 bases sitting between them. Germline V CDR1 and CDR2: WSHSY, SAAADI. This CDR3 is 10 amino acids long. CDR3 in DNA: TGCGCCAGCGGGGAAGGGGAGCAGTTCTTC. Protein sequence: CASGEGEQFF.

The rearrangement joins TRBV29-1 to TRBJ1-3, with D perhaps TRBD1 (5 bases). The germline V gene has CDR1 SQVTM and CDR2 ANQGSEA. The CDR3 extends over 13 amino acids. V lost 6 bases and J 6 bases, leaving 15 bases between the germline ends. The CDR3 bases are TGCAGCGTGGAGGACATAGCGCTAAACACCATATATTTT. This codes for CSVEDIALNTIYF.

Details on this clonotype: Compared with germline, one end of the junction differs, possibly owing to a read error. The chain links TRBV27 to TRBJ1-5, with a tentative D call TRBD1 (5 bases). Germline CDR1 reads MNHEY; CDR2 reads SMNVEV (reference sequence). The CDR3 totals 17 residues. CDR3 bases: TGCGCCAGCAGCCAAGGCAGGGTTCAGAATAGCAATCAGCCCCAGCATTTT. This encodes CASSQGRVQNSNQPQHF.

This clonotype was detected only a few times. The chain recombines TRBV7-2 with TRBJ2-7; 7 bases line up with TRBD1. This CDR3 is 13 amino acids long. The V and J ends lost 7 bases and 1 base, in that order; junction bases with no gene match: 4. Germline V CDR1 and CDR2: SGHTA, FQGNSA. The CDR3 region is CASNKDRSYEQYF. The CDR3 bases are TGTGCCAGCAACAAGGACAGGTCCTACGAGCAGTACTTC.

The chain has TRBV20-1 and TRBJ2-1; TRBD2 is a possible D gene (6 bases). V dropped 2 bases and J dropped 7 bases, with 12 bases sitting between them. This CDR3 spans 13 amino acids. Germline CDR1 reads DFQATT; CDR2 reads SNEGSKA (reference sequence). CDR3 loop: CSARRGIGNEQFF. CDR3 sequence (DNA): TGCAGTGCTAGACGCGGGATCGGGAATGAGCAGTTCTTC.

The table lists this clonotype with many counts. The chain has TRBV20-1 and TRBJ2-1, with 12 nucleotides matching TRBD2. CDR1 DFQATT and CDR2 SNEGSKA come from the germline V gene (reference sequence). This CDR3 has 15 amino acids. The V segment lost 2 bases and the J segment 7 bases; nucleotides outside the gene matches: 6. CDR3 in DNA: TGCAGTGCTAGACCCCGGACTAGCGGGAAGAATGAGCAGTTCTTC. It is translated as CSARPRTSGKNEQFF.

The chain carries TRBV20-1 and TRBJ1-4; 8 bases agree with TRBD1. Germline loops: CDR1 DFQATT, CDR2 SNEGSKA (reference sequence). The J segment lost 3 bases and the V segment lost 0 bases, leaving 6 bases of the junction unmatched. The CDR3 runs to 16 residues. The CDR3: CSAREAGGISNEKLFF. As DNA, the CDR3 is TGCAGTGCTAGAGAGGCAGGGGGCATATCTAATGAAAAACTGTTTTTT.

This clonotype has ten or more counts. This chain links TRBV20-1 with TRBJ2-7; D is unresolved. Trimming removed 5 bases from V and 6 bases from J, with 8 bases in between. CDR1 and CDR2 from the germline V gene are DFQATT and SNEGSKA (reference sequence). The CDR3 runs to 10 residues. The CDR3 DNA follows: TGCAGTGCTGTGGACGGCGAGCAGTACTTC. This gives the protein CSAVDGEQYF.

This clonotype was recorded many times. This sequence joins TRBV29-1 and TRBJ2-5, with 7 nucleotides matching TRBD2. The CDR3 is made up of 11 amino acids. The V gene's germline CDR1 is SQVTM and CDR2 ANQGSEA. V trimming: 3 bases; J trimming: 5 bases; junction bases outside the gene matches: 0. This CDR3 reads CSVEGGETQYF. In DNA, the CDR3 is TGCAGCGTTGAGGGGGGGGAGACCCAGTACTTC.

The V and J genes are TRBV5-5 and TRBJ1-1, with a tentative D call TRBD1 (6 bases). This CDR3 is built from 16 residues. Trimming took 3 bases from V and 1 from J, leaving 16 bases between them. Germline lookup yields CDR1 SGHKS and CDR2 YYEKEE (reference sequence). The CDR3, as DNA: TGTGCCAGCAGCTCAGGGGTGGGGGGATCGAACACTGAAGCTTTCTTT. Translated, it gives CASSSGVGGSNTEAFF.